The 5 T cell receptor beta chains given below trace back to one sample, sequenced in a study of blood T cell repertoires in COVID-19. TCRdb's copy holds only in-frame clones and misses some; the assay was immunoSEQ multiplex PCR. The data hold about 82,000 clones, with approximately 80% observed a single time. The sample comprised peripheral blood. The source is a man older than 75 with active or convalescent COVID-19.

The chain joins TRBV11-2 to TRBJ2-7; unclear D gene. Germline V lookup: CDR1 SGHAT, CDR2 FQNNGV. The V gene lost 5 bases and the J gene lost 0 bases, with 20 bases spanning the gap. The CDR3 runs 17 residues. This chain's CDR3 is CASSPLSAGLSSYEQYV. The CDR3, as DNA: TGTGCCAGCAGCCCCCTTTCGGCAGGTTTGAGCTCCTACGAGCAGTACGTC.

The table lists this clone with a few counts. V gene TRBV19 combines with J gene TRBJ1-3; D ambiguous. The CDR3 is 14 residues long. V lost 7 bases, J lost 0 bases, and 10 bases lay in between. Germline CDR1 and CDR2: LNHDA and SQIVND (reference sequence). The CDR3 reads CASTPTGSGNTIYF. DNA of the CDR3: TGTGCCAGTACCCCGACTGGCTCTGGAAACACCATATATTTT.

J is TRBJ1-5 and V is TRBV4-2, with D uncertain. The CDR3 totals 15 residues. In germline, CDR1 is LGHNA, CDR2 YNFKEQ. V gave up 0 bases and J gave up 4 bases, with 10 bases separating them. Written as DNA, the CDR3 is TGTGCCAGCAGCCAAGAGTCGTTAGCGAATCAGCCCCAGCATTTT. Translating gives CASSQESLANQPQHF.

The J gene is TRBJ1-2, the V gene TRBV6-1; D is ambiguous. Trimming removed 1 base at V and 4 bases at J, with 7 bases between. The germline V gene has CDR1 MNHNS and CDR2 SASEGT. The CDR3 extends over 13 amino acids. CDR3 sequence (DNA): TGTGCCAGCAGTGAAGGAGGGATCTATGGCTACACCTTC. Its translation: CASSEGGIYGYTF.

V gene TRBV24-1 combines with J gene TRBJ2-1; D perhaps matches TRBD2 (5 bases). The V and J ends lost 0 bases and 0 bases respectively, with 11 bases between them. Per the germline V gene, CDR1 is KGHDR and CDR2 is SFDVKD. This CDR3 is built from 17 residues. CDR3 bases: TGTGCCACCAGTGATTTGCAATTTGGGAGCTCCTACAATGAGCAGTTCTTC. Its translation: CATSDLQFGSSYNEQFF.